Below, one T cell receptor (beta chain) is given with its context. The antigen remains undetermined. This entry comes from a study of T cells expressing NK-cell markers. Looking at the study overall: The authors sequenced eight donors, of whom seven were HCMV-seropositive and one was seronegative. Whole-study findings and limits: A few of the donors also had these clonotypes leading their CD3+CD56-NKG2C+ fraction.

TCRdb re-called the 5' RACE reads, yielding one record per CDR3 amino acid sequence without DNA. The sample data list over 150,000 distinct CDR3 sequences. The CDR3 contains 14 residues. Looked up from germline, CDR1 is MNHEY and CDR2 is SVGAGI. The source of this sequence is a woman aged 45-65 years in good health. Sequenced material: blood T cells: a sorted CD56 or NKG2C T cell subset, CD4+ or CD8+ T cells, or bulk PBMC T cells (not recorded which). The chain employs TRBV6-5 and TRBJ2-5; the D call from TCRdb, TRBD2, cannot be confirmed without DNA. CDR3 protein: CASSPTGSVKTQYF.